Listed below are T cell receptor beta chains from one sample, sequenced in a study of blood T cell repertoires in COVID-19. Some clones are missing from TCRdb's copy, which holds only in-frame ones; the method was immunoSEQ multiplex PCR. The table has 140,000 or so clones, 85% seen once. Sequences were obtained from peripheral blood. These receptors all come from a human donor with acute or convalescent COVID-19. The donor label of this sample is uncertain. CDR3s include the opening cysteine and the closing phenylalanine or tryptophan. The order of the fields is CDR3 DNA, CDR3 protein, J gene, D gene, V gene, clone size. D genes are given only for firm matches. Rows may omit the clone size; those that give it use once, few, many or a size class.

CDR3 DNA: TGTGCCAGCAGTTACGGGCAGGCAGTCACAGATACGCAGTATTTT; CDR3 protein: CASSYGQAVTDTQYF; J gene: TRBJ2-3; D gene: NA; V gene: TRBV6-2/TRBV6-3; clone size: few
CDR3 DNA: TGTGCCAGCAGCTTAGGGGCCAGCCGCAGGACGCAGTATTTT; CDR3 protein: CASSLGASRRTQYF; J gene: TRBJ2-3; D gene: NA; V gene: TRBV7-2; clone size: NA
CDR3 DNA: TGCGCCAGCAGCCCCCAGCCTAGCGGGGGGATGGAGACCCAGTACTTC; CDR3 protein: CASSPQPSGGMETQYF; J gene: TRBJ2-5; D gene: TRBD2; V gene: TRBV5-1; clone size: NA
CDR3 DNA: TGTGCCAGCAGTCCTCCTAGCACAGATACGCAGTATTTT; CDR3 protein: CASSPPSTDTQYF; J gene: TRBJ2-3; D gene: NA; V gene: TRBV27; clone size: once
CDR3 DNA: TGTGCCAGCAGAGCAGGGTCCCGTGAAGCTTTCTTT; CDR3 protein: CASRAGSREAFF; J gene: TRBJ1-1; D gene: NA; V gene: TRBV6-5; clone size: NA
CDR3 DNA: TGTGCCAGCAGCGTGCAGTGGTCCGGGGAGCTGTTTTTT; CDR3 protein: CASSVQWSGELFF; J gene: TRBJ2-2; D gene: NA; V gene: TRBV5-6; clone size: NA
CDR3 DNA: TGTGCCAGCAGCGCGTACACAGGGAGCTCCTACAATGAGCAGTTCTTC; CDR3 protein: CASSAYTGSSYNEQFF; J gene: TRBJ2-1; D gene: NA; V gene: TRBV7-8; clone size: NA
CDR3 DNA: TGCGCCAGCAGCTTAGGGGTGGGACAAAGCTATGGCTACACCTTC; CDR3 protein: CASSLGVGQSYGYTF; J gene: TRBJ1-2; D gene: NA; V gene: TRBV5-1; clone size: NA
CDR3 DNA: TGTGCCAGCAGCTCGGACACCGGGGAGCTGTTTTTT; CDR3 protein: CASSSDTGELFF; J gene: TRBJ2-2; D gene: NA; V gene: TRBV28; clone size: NA
CDR3 DNA: TGTGCCAGCAGCCCCGAGGGTGGTTTTGGCAGGGGGACTTACGAGCAGTACTTC; CDR3 protein: CASSPEGGFGRGTYEQYF; J gene: TRBJ2-7; D gene: NA; V gene: TRBV11-2; clone size: few
CDR3 DNA: TGTGCCAGCAGCGCCCTAGCGGGGGGTCCCGCCGGGGAGCTGTTTTTT; CDR3 protein: CASSALAGGPAGELFF; J gene: TRBJ2-2; D gene: TRBD2; V gene: TRBV9; clone size: once
CDR3 DNA: TGTGCCAGCAGTTCGGCTAGCGACATGAGCGAGACCCAGTACTTC; CDR3 protein: CASSSASDMSETQYF; J gene: TRBJ2-5; D gene: NA; V gene: TRBV6-5; clone size: NA
CDR3 DNA: TGTGCCACCGAAGGGGGCTCTGGAAACACCATATATTTT; CDR3 protein: CATEGGSGNTIYF; J gene: TRBJ1-3; D gene: NA; V gene: TRBV24-1; clone size: NA
CDR3 DNA: TGTGCCAGCAGTCCCCGGGTTTTTCATGAGCAGTTCTTC; CDR3 protein: CASSPRVFHEQFF; J gene: TRBJ2-1; D gene: NA; V gene: TRBV6-5; clone size: NA
CDR3 DNA: TGTGCCAGCAGCCCAGAGGCTAGCATAGAGACCCAGTACTTC; CDR3 protein: CASSPEASIETQYF; J gene: TRBJ2-5; D gene: NA; V gene: TRBV7-6; clone size: NA
CDR3 DNA: TGTGCCAGCAGCTTAGCCCCCCTTCTAGCGGGAGGGTACAATGAGCAGTTCTTC; CDR3 protein: CASSLAPLLAGGYNEQFF; J gene: TRBJ2-1; D gene: TRBD2; V gene: TRBV7-2; clone size: NA
CDR3 DNA: TGTGCCAGTAGTCGTGGGACAGGGCGTTATAGCAATCAGCCCCAGCATTTT; CDR3 protein: CASSRGTGRYSNQPQHF; J gene: TRBJ1-5; D gene: TRBD1; V gene: TRBV19; clone size: once
CDR3 DNA: TGTGCCAGCAGCTTAGGACAGACCATCACAGATACGCAGTATTTT; CDR3 protein: CASSLGQTITDTQYF; J gene: TRBJ2-3; D gene: NA; V gene: TRBV11-2; clone size: once
CDR3 DNA: TGTGCCAGCTCACCTGACAGGGGAATCTCTGGAAACACCATATATTTT; CDR3 protein: CASSPDRGISGNTIYF; J gene: TRBJ1-3; D gene: TRBD1; V gene: TRBV18; clone size: NA
CDR3 DNA: TGTGCCAGCAGCCACGGGACATATGGCTACACCTTC; CDR3 protein: CASSHGTYGYTF; J gene: TRBJ1-2; D gene: NA; V gene: TRBV3-1/TRBV3-2; clone size: few
CDR3 DNA: TGTGCCAAAAAAGGGATTTTCGCGGCAGGGGTTTATACCTCCGGGGAGCTGTTTTTT; CDR3 protein: CAKKGIFAAGVYTSGELFF; J gene: TRBJ2-2; D gene: NA; V gene: TRBV19; clone size: NA
CDR3 DNA: TGTGCCAGCAGTTTATGGTCGGACACTCAGCCCCAGCATTTT; CDR3 protein: CASSLWSDTQPQHF; J gene: TRBJ1-5; D gene: NA; V gene: TRBV27; clone size: NA
CDR3 DNA: TGTGCCTGGAGTGTGGGGCAGGGGGGATACGAGCAGTACTTC; CDR3 protein: CAWSVGQGGYEQYF; J gene: TRBJ2-7; D gene: NA; V gene: TRBV30; clone size: NA
CDR3 DNA: TGCGCCAGCAGCCAGGGGTTGAACACTGAAGCTTTCTTT; CDR3 protein: CASSQGLNTEAFF; J gene: TRBJ1-1; D gene: NA; V gene: TRBV5-1; clone size: NA
CDR3 DNA: TGTGCCAGTAGCTGGACAGGGTACGGAAACACCATATATTTT; CDR3 protein: CASSWTGYGNTIYF; J gene: TRBJ1-3; D gene: TRBD1; V gene: TRBV19; clone size: NA
CDR3 DNA: TGTGCCAGCACCCTCCGGGCTGAAGCTTTCTTT; CDR3 protein: CASTLRAEAFF; J gene: TRBJ1-1; D gene: NA; V gene: TRBV28; clone size: NA
CDR3 DNA: TGCGCCAGCAGCTACGGGACAGATACGCAGTATTTT; CDR3 protein: CASSYGTDTQYF; J gene: TRBJ2-3; D gene: NA; V gene: TRBV4-3; clone size: NA
CDR3 DNA: TGTGCCAGCAGCCAAGATAGGGGGGGGGATCGGTCCCAGTACTTC; CDR3 protein: CASSQDRGGDRSQYF; J gene: TRBJ2-5; D gene: NA; V gene: TRBV4-2; clone size: NA
CDR3 DNA: TGCAGCGTTGAAGGACAGGGGGCCCTCGGGAACACCGGGGAGCTGTTTTTT; CDR3 protein: CSVEGQGALGNTGELFF; J gene: TRBJ2-2; D gene: TRBD1; V gene: TRBV29-1; clone size: NA
CDR3 DNA: TGCGCCAGCAGCCATGGGACAAACACTGAAGCTTTCTTT; CDR3 protein: CASSHGTNTEAFF; J gene: TRBJ1-1; D gene: NA; V gene: TRBV4-3; clone size: NA
CDR3 DNA: TGTGCCAGCAGCTTAGCCGCAGATACGCAGTATTTT; CDR3 protein: CASSLAADTQYF; J gene: TRBJ2-3; D gene: NA; V gene: TRBV7-9; clone size: NA
CDR3 DNA: TGCGCCAGCAGCTTTTACCCGGCCGGGGGGGAGCAGTACTTC; CDR3 protein: CASSFYPAGGEQYF; J gene: TRBJ2-7; D gene: TRBD2; V gene: TRBV5-1; clone size: NA
CDR3 DNA: TGTGCCAGCAATACAGGGGGGATAGGCAATCAGCCCCAGCATTTT; CDR3 protein: CASNTGGIGNQPQHF; J gene: TRBJ1-5; D gene: TRBD1; V gene: TRBV2; clone size: NA
CDR3 DNA: TGTGCTAGTGGGGGAACAGGGGGAAGCCCAGATACGCAGTATTTT; CDR3 protein: CASGGTGGSPDTQYF; J gene: TRBJ2-3; D gene: TRBD1; V gene: TRBV12-5; clone size: NA
CDR3 DNA: TGTGCCAGCAGCGTAGCCGGCTCTGGGGCCAACGTCCTGACTTTC; CDR3 protein: CASSVAGSGANVLTF; J gene: TRBJ2-6; D gene: NA; V gene: TRBV9; clone size: NA
CDR3 DNA: TGTGCCAGCAGCCTCCGGACAGGGGGAGAGACCCAGTACTTC; CDR3 protein: CASSLRTGGETQYF; J gene: TRBJ2-5; D gene: TRBD1; V gene: TRBV7-2; clone size: NA
CDR3 DNA: TGCAGCGTCCTCGCGGGGGGCAGGATCCCCGGGGAGCTGTTTTTT; CDR3 protein: CSVLAGGRIPGELFF; J gene: TRBJ2-2; D gene: TRBD2; V gene: TRBV29-1; clone size: few
CDR3 DNA: TGTGCCAGTAGTATAAGGGTAGGGACATCGCGGAGGGAGACCCAGTACTTC; CDR3 protein: CASSIRVGTSRRETQYF; J gene: TRBJ2-5; D gene: NA; V gene: TRBV19; clone size: NA
CDR3 DNA: TGTGCCAGCAGCTTAACCCGCGGAGGCGGATCCTACAATGAGCAGTTCTTC; CDR3 protein: CASSLTRGGGSYNEQFF; J gene: TRBJ2-1; D gene: NA; V gene: TRBV7-9; clone size: NA
CDR3 DNA: TGTGCCAGCAGCTACCGTGGACAGGGCGACAATGAGCAGTTCTTC; CDR3 protein: CASSYRGQGDNEQFF; J gene: TRBJ2-1; D gene: TRBD1; V gene: TRBV7-9; clone size: once
CDR3 DNA: TGCGCCAGCAGCTGGGGACACGGGGTTTACACTGAAGCTTTCTTT; CDR3 protein: CASSWGHGVYTEAFF; J gene: TRBJ1-1; D gene: NA; V gene: TRBV5-1; clone size: few
CDR3 DNA: TGTGCCAGCAGCTTAGGAGGGGGTAACTATGGCTACACCTTC; CDR3 protein: CASSLGGGNYGYTF; J gene: TRBJ1-2; D gene: NA; V gene: TRBV7-9; clone size: NA
CDR3 DNA: TGTGCCAGCTCACCCTGGACAGGTGAAAGGAACACTGAAGCTTTCTTT; CDR3 protein: CASSPWTGERNTEAFF; J gene: TRBJ1-1; D gene: TRBD1; V gene: TRBV18; clone size: NA
CDR3 DNA: TGTGCCAGCCGCCGTGGGACAGGGCACACTGAAGCTTTCTTT; CDR3 protein: CASRRGTGHTEAFF; J gene: TRBJ1-1; D gene: TRBD1; V gene: TRBV27; clone size: NA
CDR3 DNA: TGTGCCAGTAGGACCCAGCTAGCGGGCCAACGCAATGAGCAGTTCTTC; CDR3 protein: CASRTQLAGQRNEQFF; J gene: TRBJ2-1; D gene: TRBD2; V gene: TRBV19; clone size: NA
CDR3 DNA: TGCAGTGCTAGTGTCGTAGAAGCTTTCTTT; CDR3 protein: CSASVVEAFF; J gene: TRBJ1-1; D gene: NA; V gene: TRBV20-1; clone size: NA
CDR3 DNA: TGTGCCAGCAGCTTACTTATTAGGCAGGGTGTAGCAAATGAGCAGTTCTTC; CDR3 protein: CASSLLIRQGVANEQFF; J gene: TRBJ2-1; D gene: NA; V gene: TRBV7-2; clone size: NA
CDR3 DNA: TGTGCCAGCAAAGACAGGGAGGAGACAGATACGCAGTATTTT; CDR3 protein: CASKDREETDTQYF; J gene: TRBJ2-3; D gene: NA; V gene: TRBV6-4; clone size: NA